Following are 20 T cell receptor beta chains from one sample sequenced in a study of regulatory T cells in long-lasting Graves disease. Construction of the TCR beta libraries employed iRepertoire HTBI primers in conjunction with Arm-PCR of CDR3 regions. Using its own MiXCR run on the multiplex PCR reads, TCRdb lists one record per CDR3 protein. Altogether 450,000 to 600,000 distinct CDR3 sequences are present, approximately 13% being singletons, with the ten largest covering roughly 9.7%. Time point of the sample: newly diagnosed GD, antithyroid drugs for less than 3 months. RNA from PBMCs was the source of the TCR library. These same records also appear under a second study, on T cells in Graves' hyperthyroidism and ophthalmopathy.

Here the sequenced sample was peripheral blood mononuclear cells (PBMCs), taken at new diagnosis, from a patient treated with antithyroid drugs. These receptors all stem from a man aged 25-45 years with Graves disease.

This clonotype has only a few counts. V usage is TRBV20-1 and J usage is TRBJ2-7; D is undetermined. CDR1 is DFQATT, CDR2 SNEGSKA, per germline (reference sequence). The CDR3 runs to 12 residues. V lost 3 bases to trimming and J lost 3 bases, with 9 bases between them. Here the CDR3 DNA reads TGCAGTGCTAGTCTGGCCCGCTACGAGCAGTACTTC. Translated: CSASLARYEQYF.

Details on this clonotype: Since a much larger clone is just one base distant, this may be a read error. The rearrangement links TRBV30 to TRBJ2-7; a possible D gene is TRBD2 (7 bases). The CDR3 runs to 13 residues. Per the germline V gene, CDR1 is GTSNPN and CDR2 is SVGIG (reference sequence). V was trimmed by 3 bases and J by 7 bases, leaving 16 bases between them. CDR3: CAWSPKGGNEQYF. In DNA form, the CDR3 reads TGTGCCTGGAGCCCAAAGGGGGGGAATGAGCAGTACTTC.

The rearrangement joins TRBV20-1 to TRBJ2-3, with D unclear. The CDR3 is made up of 13 amino acids. Trimming left V 4 bases short and J 2 bases short, with 10 bases between. The germline V gene has CDR1 DFQATT and CDR2 SNEGSKA (reference sequence). In nucleotides, the CDR3 is TGCAGTGCTAAGACGGTCCTCACAGATACGCAGTATTTT. Translation gives CSAKTVLTDTQYF.

A remark on this clonotype: A single base separates this from a much larger clone, so it may be a read error. V and J are TRBV7-8 and TRBJ2-1; weak D call: TRBD2 (6 bases). CDR3 length: 15 residues. From germline, CDR1 is SGHVS and CDR2 FQNEAQ. The V and J ends lost 4 bases and 10 bases respectively, with 20 bases between them. CDR3 DNA: TGTGCCAGCAGCTATGGCTCGGCGGGGCCCCGAGAGCAGTTCTTC. Translating it yields CASSYGSAGPREQFF.

Many counts were recorded for this clonotype. V is TRBV12-3 or TRBV12-4 and J is TRBJ2-7, with D unresolved. CDR3 length: 13 residues. Deletions cut 3 bases from V and 8 bases from J, with 14 bases between. The CDR3, as DNA: TGTGCCAGCAGTTTTTCAGATGCCGGCAAGCAGTACTTC. Protein: CASSFSDAGKQYF.

On this clonotype itself: Just one base apart from a much larger clone, this may be a read error. The chain employs TRBV15 and TRBJ2-5; D is unclear. The CDR3 covers 12 residues. V dropped 1 base and J dropped 5 bases, with 5 bases sitting between them. In germline, CDR1 is LNHNV, CDR2 YYDKDF (reference sequence). CDR3 sequence reads: CATSRVGETQYF. The CDR3, as DNA: TGTGCCACCAGCAGAGTAGGCGAGACCCAGTACTTC.

This clonotype was counted many times. CDR3 in amino acids: CAISSGTGDTQYF. DNA of the CDR3: TGTGCCATCAGTTCCGGGACAGGAGATACGCAGTATTTT. The chain links TRBV10-3 to TRBJ2-3; 8 bases are a match to TRBD1. Germline values: CDR1 ENHRY, CDR2 SYGVKD. This CDR3 has 13 residues. The junction had 3 bases not matched to a gene; V was cut back by 5 bases and J by 5 bases.

The chain links TRBV30 to TRBJ2-7; D is possibly TRBD1 (6 bases). Germline V CDR1 and CDR2: GTSNPN, SVGIG (reference sequence). The CDR3 covers 14 residues. V was pared by 2 bases and J by 6 bases, with 17 bases between. The CDR3 DNA sequence: TGTGCCTGGAGTAGAGGGCAGGGGCCCTCCGAGCAGTACTTC. Protein sequence: CAWSRGQGPSEQYF.

The J gene is TRBJ1-3, the V gene TRBV7-7, with D possibly being TRBD1 (5 bases). CDR1 SSHAT and CDR2 FNYEAQ come from the germline V gene (reference sequence). Trimming left V 1 base short and J 1 base short, with 11 bases between. The CDR3 consists of 16 residues. CDR3 sequence reads: CASSLEPGASGNTIYF. As DNA, the CDR3 is TGTGCCAGCAGCTTAGAACCCGGGGCGTCTGGAAACACCATATATTTT.

This chain connects TRBV11-2 to TRBJ1-3; D call uncertain. The CDR3 loop spans 12 amino acids. The V end was cut by 5 bases, the J end by 14 bases, with 16 bases between. The germline gives CDR1 SGHAT, CDR2 FQNNGV. The CDR3 DNA reads TGTGCCAGCAGCCTCGACACCGTCCCCGTATATTTT. This gives the protein CASSLDTVPVYF.

Only a few counts were recorded for this clonotype. The chain has TRBV20-1 and TRBJ1-2; 7 nucleotides line up with TRBD1. With V trimmed by 5 bases and J by 4 bases, 7 bases remained unmatched. Germline CDR1 DFQATT, CDR2 SNEGSKA (reference sequence). The CDR3 is 13 residues long. CDR3 amino acids: CSADPGTVYGYTF. CDR3 DNA: TGCAGTGCTGACCCCGGGACAGTCTATGGCTACACCTTC.

This clonotype showed up just a few times. The chain couples TRBV15 to TRBJ2-1, with 8 positions matching TRBD2. This CDR3 spans 11 amino acids. Germline V CDR1 and CDR2: LNHNV, YYDKDF (reference sequence). The V gene end was trimmed by 8 bases and the J gene end by 10 bases; junction bases not matched to a gene: 4. As DNA, the CDR3 is TGTGCCACCGCGGGAGGATGGGAGCAGTTCTTC. Translated: CATAGGWEQFF. Variable domain in full (rest from reference TRBV15 and TRBJ2-1): DAMVIQNPRYQVTQFGKPVTLSCSQTLNHNVMYWYQQKSSQAPKLLFHYYDKDFNNEADTPDNFQSRRPNTSFCFLDIRSPGLGDTAMYLCATAGGWEQFFGPGTRLTVL.

The sample holds a few counts of this clonotype. The J gene is TRBJ2-1, the V gene TRBV12-3 or TRBV12-4; no clear D. Trimming removed 3 bases from V and 5 bases from J, with 5 bases in between. The CDR3 is 12 residues long. CDR3 DNA sequence: TGTGCCAGCAGTTTTATGGACAATGAGCAGTTCTTC. This gives the protein CASSFMDNEQFF.

This clonotype was picked up a small number of times. V usage is TRBV5-1 and J usage is TRBJ2-3, with 9 bases lining up with TRBD1. V gave up 4 bases and J gave up 3 bases; unmatched junction bases: 9. Per germline, CDR1 SGHRS and CDR2 YFSETQ. The CDR3 spans 16 residues. CDR3 residues: CASSPGTGLITDTQYF. CDR3 sequence (DNA): TGCGCCAGCAGCCCTGGGACAGGGCTAATTACAGATACGCAGTATTTT.

The sample holds many counts of this clonotype. In nucleotides, the CDR3 is TGTGCCAGCAGCCCCGACCCCATGCAGGTTCAGCCCCAGCATTTT. This translates into CASSPDPMQVQPQHF. The chain combines TRBV9 with TRBJ1-5; no reliable D call. Deletions cut 4 bases from V and 6 bases from J, with 17 bases between. The CDR3 has 15 amino acids. Germline values: CDR1 SGDLS, CDR2 YYNGEE. Filled out from reference TRBV9 and TRBJ1-5, the complete variable domain reads DSGVTQTPKHLITATGQRVTLRCSPRSGDLSVYWYQQSLDQGLQFLIQYYNGEERAKGNILERFSAQQFPDLHSELNLSSLELGDSALYFCASSPDPMQVQPQHFGDGTRLSIL.

This clonotype was seen at least ten times. The V and J genes are TRBV5-1 and TRBJ2-3; a possible D gene is TRBD2 (5 bases). The ends were cut back, 6 bases at V and 0 bases at J, with 11 bases in the middle. The CDR3 is made up of 14 amino acids. Germline loops: CDR1 SGHRS, CDR2 YFSETQ. The CDR3 region has the DNA TGCGCCAGCAAAACACTAGAAAGCACAGATACGCAGTATTTT. Residues: CASKTLESTDTQYF.

This clonotype showed up many times. This chain joins TRBV28 and TRBJ2-5; D call uncertain. Between the trimmed V and J ends, which lost 4 bases and 3 bases, there was a span of 6 bases. The CDR3 contains 12 residues. Germline-derived CDR1 and CDR2 are MDHEN and SYDVKM. In DNA form, the CDR3 reads TGTGCCAGCAGTTCCGTTGAAGAGACCCAGTACTTC. This gives the protein CASSSVEETQYF.

This chain connects TRBV30 to TRBJ2-2; 8 nucleotides align to TRBD2. The germline V gene encodes CDR1 GTSNPN and CDR2 SVGIG (reference sequence). The CDR3 totals 16 residues. V shed 0 bases and J 4 bases; nucleotides not matched to a gene: 7. CDR3 region: CAWSVGSGSSTGELFF. As DNA, the CDR3 is TGTGCCTGGAGTGTCGGGAGCGGGAGTAGCACCGGGGAGCTGTTTTTT.

This clonotype was counted at least ten times. This sequence joins TRBV7-2 and TRBJ2-5; a weak D match, TRBD1 (6 bases). V was trimmed by 3 bases and J by 5 bases, leaving 13 bases between them. CDR3 length: 14 residues. CDR1 and CDR2 from the germline V gene are SGHTA and FQGNSA. The chain's CDR3 is CASSFSSQGETQYF. CDR3 DNA sequence: TGTGCCAGCAGCTTTTCGTCACAGGGTGAGACCCAGTACTTC.

This clonotype was recorded many times. The rearrangement links TRBV12-5 to TRBJ2-7, with 7 bases matching TRBD1. The germline V gene has CDR1 LGHNT and CDR2 FRNRAP. The CDR3 contains 13 residues. With V trimmed by 6 bases and J by 2 bases, 4 bases remained unmatched. The CDR3 region is CASGGDSPYEQYF. In nucleotides, the CDR3 is TGTGCTAGTGGGGGGGACAGCCCCTACGAGCAGTACTTC.